These T cell receptor beta chains were read from a single sample in a study of blood T cells in healthy people across ages. TCRdb re-called the 5' RACE reads with MiXCR, one entry per CDR3 protein. The data show 800,000 to 900,000 distinct CDR3 sequences, with 55% to 65% seen just once and about a quarter held by the top ten. Sequences were obtained from blood. Source of these receptors: a man aged 25 to 45 in good health. Both conserved end residues are part of each CDR3. D genes are given only for firm matches. Clone sizes are given selectively: once, few, many, or a class where the clone is expanded.

V: TRBV7-9
D: NA
J: TRBJ2-1
size: NA
CDR3: CASSLVVGQGKVPYNEQFF
DNA: TGTGCCAGCAGCTTAGTCGTCGGCCAGGGGAAGGTCCCCTACAATGAGCAGTTCTTC

V: TRBV19
D: TRBD2
J: TRBJ2-3
size: NA
CDR3: CATGSSGGLTDTQYF
DNA: TGTGCCACCGGGAGCAGCGGGGGCCTCACAGATACGCAGTATTTT

V: TRBV4-3
D: NA
J: TRBJ2-7
size: NA
CDR3: CASSHTGTPNGYEQYF
DNA: TGCGCCAGCAGCCACACCGGGACACCAAACGGCTACGAGCAGTACTTC

V: TRBV4-2
D: NA
J: TRBJ2-1
size: NA
CDR3: CASSQSVGDSYNEQFF
DNA: TGTGCCAGCAGCCAATCGGTGGGAGACTCCTACAATGAGCAGTTCTTC

V: TRBV5-1
D: NA
J: TRBJ2-7
size: once
CDR3: CASSLIGGRGYEQYF
DNA: TGCGCCAGTAGCTTGATAGGTGGAAGGGGCTACGAGCAGTACTTC

V: TRBV7-9
D: NA
J: TRBJ2-3
size: NA
CDR3: CASSLAPQLTDTQYF
DNA: TGTGCCAGCAGCTTAGCCCCACAGCTCACAGATACGCAGTATTTT

V: TRBV19
D: TRBD1
J: TRBJ1-5
size: NA
CDR3: CASAGTGNQPQHF
DNA: TGTGCCAGCGCCGGGACAGGGAATCAGCCCCAGCATTTT

V: TRBV4-3
D: NA
J: TRBJ2-7
size: NA
CDR3: CASSQATLGGYEQYF
DNA: TGCGCCAGCAGCCAAGCTACCCTGGGGGGCTACGAGCAGTACTTC

V: TRBV29-1
D: NA
J: TRBJ2-3
size: NA
CDR3: CSARPQVVTDTQYF
DNA: TGCAGCGCTCGGCCCCAGGTGGTTACAGATACGCAGTATTTT

V: TRBV30
D: NA
J: TRBJ2-1
size: NA
CDR3: CACDSYNEQFF
DNA: TGTGCCTGTGACAGCTACAATGAGCAGTTCTTC